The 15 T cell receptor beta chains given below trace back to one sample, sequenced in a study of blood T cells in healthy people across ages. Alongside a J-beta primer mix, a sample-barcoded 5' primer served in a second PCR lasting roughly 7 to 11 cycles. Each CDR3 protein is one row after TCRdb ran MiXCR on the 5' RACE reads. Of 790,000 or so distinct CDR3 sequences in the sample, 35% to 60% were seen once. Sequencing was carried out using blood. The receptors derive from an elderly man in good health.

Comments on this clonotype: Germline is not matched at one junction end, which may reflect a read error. The CDR3 nucleotides read TGTGCCAGCAGGACTTCCGGAGGGGCCAACGTCCCGACTTTC. Translating it yields CASRTSGGANVPTF. This chain uses TRBV12-3 or TRBV12-4 with TRBJ2-6; D may be TRBD2 (6 bases). The CDR3 covers 14 residues.

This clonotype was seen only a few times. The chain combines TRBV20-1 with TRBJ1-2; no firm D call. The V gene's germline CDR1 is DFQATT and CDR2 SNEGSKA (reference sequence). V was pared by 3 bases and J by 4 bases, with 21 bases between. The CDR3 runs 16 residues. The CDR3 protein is CSASGGVGSFGYGYTF. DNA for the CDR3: TGCAGTGCTAGCGGTGGCGTTGGGTCTTTCGGCTATGGCTACACCTTC.

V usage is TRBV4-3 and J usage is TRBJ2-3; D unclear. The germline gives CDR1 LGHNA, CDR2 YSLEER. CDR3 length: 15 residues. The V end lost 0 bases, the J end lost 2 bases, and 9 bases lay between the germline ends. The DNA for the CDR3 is TGCGCCAGCAGCCAAGAACGGTCAGACACAGATACGCAGTATTTT. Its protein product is CASSQERSDTDTQYF.

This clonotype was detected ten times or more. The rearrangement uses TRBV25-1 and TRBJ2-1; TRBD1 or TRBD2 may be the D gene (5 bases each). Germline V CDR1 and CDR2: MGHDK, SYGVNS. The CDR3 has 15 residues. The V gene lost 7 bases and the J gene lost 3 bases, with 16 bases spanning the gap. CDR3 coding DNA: TGTGCCAGCACCCCTCCTGGGACCAGCTACAATGAGCAGTTCTTC. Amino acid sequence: CASTPPGTSYNEQFF.

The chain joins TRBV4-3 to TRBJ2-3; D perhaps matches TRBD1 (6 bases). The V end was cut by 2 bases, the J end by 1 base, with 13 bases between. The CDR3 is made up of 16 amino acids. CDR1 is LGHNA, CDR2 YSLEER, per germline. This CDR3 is CASSQLGHWGTDTQYF. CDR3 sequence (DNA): TGCGCCAGCAGCCAATTGGGACACTGGGGCACAGATACGCAGTATTTT.

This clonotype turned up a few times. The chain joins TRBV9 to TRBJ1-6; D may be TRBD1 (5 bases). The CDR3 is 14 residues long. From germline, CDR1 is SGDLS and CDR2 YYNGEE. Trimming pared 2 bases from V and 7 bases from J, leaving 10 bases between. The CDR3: CASSVLDKNSPLHF. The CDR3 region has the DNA TGTGCCAGCAGCGTTTTGGACAAGAATTCACCCCTCCACTTT.

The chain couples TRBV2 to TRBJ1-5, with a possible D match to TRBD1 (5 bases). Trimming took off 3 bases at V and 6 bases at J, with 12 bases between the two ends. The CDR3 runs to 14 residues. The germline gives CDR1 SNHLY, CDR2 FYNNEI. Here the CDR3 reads CASSEEGPSQPQHF. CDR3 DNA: TGTGCCAGCAGTGAGGAGGGGCCCAGTCAGCCCCAGCATTTT.

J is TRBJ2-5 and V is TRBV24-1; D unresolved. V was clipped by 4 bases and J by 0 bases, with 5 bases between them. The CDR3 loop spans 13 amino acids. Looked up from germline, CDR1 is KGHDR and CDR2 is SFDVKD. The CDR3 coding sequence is TGTGCCACCAGTGAGGATTACCAAGAGACCCAGTACTTC. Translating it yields CATSEDYQETQYF.

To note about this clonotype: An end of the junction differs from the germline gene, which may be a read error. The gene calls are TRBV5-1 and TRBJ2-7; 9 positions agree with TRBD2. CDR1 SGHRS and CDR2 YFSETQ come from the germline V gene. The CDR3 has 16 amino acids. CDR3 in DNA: TGCGCCAGCAGCTTGATGGCTAGCGGGATCTCCCACGAGCAGTACTTC. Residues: CASSLMASGISHEQYF.

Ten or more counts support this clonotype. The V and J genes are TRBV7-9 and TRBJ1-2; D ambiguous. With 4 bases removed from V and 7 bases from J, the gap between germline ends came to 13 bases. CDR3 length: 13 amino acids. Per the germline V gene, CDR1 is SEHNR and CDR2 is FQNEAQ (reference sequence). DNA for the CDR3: TGTGCCAGCAGCTCATTTCGACTGGGTGGCTACACCTTC. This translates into CASSSFRLGGYTF.

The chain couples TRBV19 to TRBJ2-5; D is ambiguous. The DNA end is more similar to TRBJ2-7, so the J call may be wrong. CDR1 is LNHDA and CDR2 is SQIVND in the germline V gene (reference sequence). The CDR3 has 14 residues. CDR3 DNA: TGTGCCAGTAGTATATATGAATCCCCCGACGAGCAGTACTTC. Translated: CASSIYESPDEQYF.

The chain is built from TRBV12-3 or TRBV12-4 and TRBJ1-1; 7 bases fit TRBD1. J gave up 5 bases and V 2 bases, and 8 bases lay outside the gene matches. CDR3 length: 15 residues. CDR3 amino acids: CASSLPDRVATEAFF. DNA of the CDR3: TGTGCCAGCAGTTTACCCGACAGGGTGGCGACTGAAGCTTTCTTT.

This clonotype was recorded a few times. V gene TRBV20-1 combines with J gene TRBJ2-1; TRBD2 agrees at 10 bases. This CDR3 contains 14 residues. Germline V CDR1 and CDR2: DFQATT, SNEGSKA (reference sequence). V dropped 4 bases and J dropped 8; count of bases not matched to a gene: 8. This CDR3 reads CSAIAGGPWDEQFF. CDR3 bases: TGCAGTGCTATAGCGGGAGGCCCCTGGGATGAGCAGTTCTTC.

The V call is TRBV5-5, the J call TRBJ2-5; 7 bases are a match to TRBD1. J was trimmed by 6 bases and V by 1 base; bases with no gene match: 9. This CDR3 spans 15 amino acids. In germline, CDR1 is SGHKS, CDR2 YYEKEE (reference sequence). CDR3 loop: CASSLLGRQGQTQYF. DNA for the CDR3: TGTGCCAGCAGCTTGTTGGGACGACAGGGCCAGACCCAGTACTTC.

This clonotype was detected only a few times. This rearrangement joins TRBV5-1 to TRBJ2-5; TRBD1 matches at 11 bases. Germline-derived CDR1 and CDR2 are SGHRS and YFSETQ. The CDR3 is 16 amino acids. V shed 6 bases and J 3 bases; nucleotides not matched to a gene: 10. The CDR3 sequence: CASTRLGQGVEETQYF. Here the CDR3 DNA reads TGCGCCAGCACCCGGCTGGGACAGGGGGTCGAAGAGACCCAGTACTTC.